Presented here are 27 T cell receptor beta chains from one specimen sequenced in a study of identical twins. TCRdb independently ran MiXCR on the 5' RACE reads; one entry per CDR3 protein. The sample lists 540,000 or so distinct CDR3 sequences; approximately 20% were seen once. These data were likewise used in another study, on yellow fever vaccine responses in identical twins.

The sequenced material came from CD4+ T cells sorted from blood. The receptors derive from a woman between 18 and 29 years old in good health.

This clonotype has only a few counts. V gene TRBV7-6 combines with J gene TRBJ1-3; D remains ambiguous. This CDR3 comprises 12 residues. V was cut by 4 bases and J by 8 bases, with 9 bases left in between. Per the germline V gene, CDR1 is SGHVS and CDR2 is FNYEAQ. The CDR3, as DNA: TGTGCCAGCAGCTACGGGGAGGACACCATATATTTT. Its protein is CASSYGEDTIYF.

The rearrangement links TRBV11-2 to TRBJ2-3, with 9 bases lining up with TRBD2. Trimming removed 3 bases from V and 6 bases from J; junction bases left unmatched: 7. The CDR3 consists of 15 residues. CDR1 and CDR2 from the germline V gene are SGHAT and FQNNGV. CDR3 region: CASSFAGGPSDTQYF. CDR3 bases: TGTGCCAGCAGCTTCGCGGGAGGGCCCTCCGATACGCAGTATTTT.

This clonotype was observed a handful of times. This chain uses TRBV24-1 with TRBJ2-1, with D perhaps being TRBD1 or TRBD2 (5 bases each). Germline V gives CDR1 KGHDR, CDR2 SFDVKD. Trimming took off 5 bases at V and 10 bases at J, with 8 bases between the two ends. This CDR3 has 11 amino acids. CDR3: CATSVGDEQFF. In DNA, the CDR3 is TGTGCCACCAGTGTAGGGGACGAGCAGTTCTTC.

This clonotype was seen more than once but under ten times. CDR3 protein: CATPDRQGGGYTF. The CDR3 region has the DNA TGTGCCACCCCGGACCGACAGGGGGGCGGCTACACCTTC. This chain connects TRBV7-9 to TRBJ1-2; TRBD1 matches at 9 bases. Germline CDR1 SEHNR, CDR2 FQNEAQ (reference sequence). CDR3 length equals 13 residues. With V trimmed by 10 bases and J by 8 bases, 11 bases remained unmatched.

V usage is TRBV12-3 or TRBV12-4 and J usage is TRBJ1-5; D not certain. The CDR3 totals 16 residues. Trimming pared 1 base from V and 2 bases from J, leaving 12 bases between. CDR3 sequence reads: CASSLGREGGNQPQHF. The CDR3 bases are TGTGCCAGCAGTTTAGGCCGGGAGGGAGGCAATCAGCCCCAGCATTTT.

This clonotype showed up just a few times. V gene TRBV15 combines with J gene TRBJ1-5; 7 bases are shared with TRBD1. Unmatched junction bases numbered 2, after V lost 5 bases and J lost 1 base. Germline CDR1 LNHNV, CDR2 YYDKDF (reference sequence). The CDR3 sequence is 14 residues long. The chain's CDR3 is CATSWDRSNQPQHF. The CDR3 nucleotides read TGTGCCACCAGCTGGGACAGAAGCAATCAGCCCCAGCATTTT.

V and J are TRBV6-5 and TRBJ1-4; the D gene is possibly TRBD1 (6 bases). Trimming removed 11 bases from V and 6 bases from J, with 13 bases in between. There are 12 residues in the CDR3. Germline V gene sequence: CDR1 MNHEY, CDR2 SVGAGI. The chain's CDR3 is CASRTVDEKLFF. For the CDR3, the DNA is TGTGCCTCGCGGACAGTTGATGAAAAACTGTTTTTT.

This clonotype was observed at least ten times. The chain carries TRBV5-1 and TRBJ2-7; 7 bases map to TRBD1. V shed 5 bases, J shed 3 bases, and the junction held 11 bases outside the gene matches. Looked up from germline, CDR1 is SGHRS and CDR2 is YFSETQ. This CDR3 comprises 15 residues. The CDR3 bases are TGCGCCAGCAGACCACGACAGGGTTCAAACTACGAGCAGTACTTC. Translating gives CASRPRQGSNYEQYF.

The CDR3 nucleotides are TGCGCCAGCAGCTTTGGAGACAGGGCGCCAGATACGCAGTATTTT. Amino acids: CASSFGDRAPDTQYF. The chain carries TRBV5-1 and TRBJ2-3; 7 bases line up with TRBD1. Germline loops: CDR1 SGHRS, CDR2 YFSETQ. J was trimmed by 4 bases and V by 2 bases; bases with no gene match: 7. This CDR3 is built from 15 residues. The whole variable domain, remainder taken from reference TRBV5-1 and TRBJ2-3, is KAGVTQTPRYLIKTRGQQVTLSCSPISGHRSVSWYQQTPGQGLQFLFEYFSETQRNKGNFPGRFSGRQFSNSRSEMNVSTLELGDSALYLCASSFGDRAPDTQYFGPGTRLTVL.

This clonotype was found a few times. The J gene is TRBJ2-3, the V gene TRBV21-1; the D segment call TRBD1 is taken from the table without a DNA check. TRBV21-1 is reported as a pseudogene. This CDR3 contains 15 residues. The CDR3 bases are TGTGCCACCCGGGACAGCCGTGCTAGCACAGATACGCAGTATTTT. Encoded protein: CATRDSRASTDTQYF.

V and J are TRBV6-5 and TRBJ2-5; possibly TRBD1 for D (5 bases). Germline lookup yields CDR1 MNHEY and CDR2 SVGAGI. The CDR3 covers 14 residues. V was trimmed by 0 bases and J by 5 bases, leaving 10 bases between them. The DNA of the CDR3 is TGTGCCAGCAGTTACTCTGGCAGGGCGGAGACCCAGTACTTC. Translated, it gives CASSYSGRAETQYF.

The gene calls are TRBV27 and TRBJ2-7; 10 bases fit TRBD1. This CDR3 is built from 15 residues. Germline values: CDR1 MNHEY, CDR2 SMNVEV (reference sequence). The V gene end was trimmed by 6 bases and the J gene end by 0 bases; junction bases not matched to a gene: 5. This CDR3 reads CASRRGQGSSYEQYF. The CDR3 DNA reads as TGTGCCAGCAGAAGGGGACAGGGGAGCTCCTACGAGCAGTACTTC.

Details on this clonotype: One end of the junction does not line up with germline, which may come from a read error. V gene TRBV29-1 combines with J gene TRBJ2-1; D is undetermined. Per the germline V gene, CDR1 is SQVTM and CDR2 is ANQGSEA. This CDR3 spans 11 amino acids. The CDR3 loop is CSVVSYNVQFF. For the CDR3, the DNA is TGCAGCGTGGTCTCCTACAATGTGCAGTTCTTC.

The rearrangement joins TRBV4-2 to TRBJ2-6; tentative D call: TRBD2 (5 bases). V shed 1 base and J shed 0 bases, with 13 bases lying between them. The CDR3 length is 18 residues. Per germline, CDR1 LGHNA and CDR2 YNFKEQ. Written as DNA, the CDR3 is TGTGCCAGCAGCCAAGGGGTTAAAGGGAGCTCTGGGGCCAACGTCCTGACTTTC. Translating it yields CASSQGVKGSSGANVLTF.

The chain uses TRBV10-3 and TRBJ2-3, with D tentatively TRBD2 (6 bases). This CDR3 has 16 amino acids. The germline gives CDR1 ENHRY, CDR2 SYGVKD. V gave up 6 bases and J gave up 0 bases, with 16 bases separating them. CDR3 region: CAIRTPGRQSTDTQYF. The DNA for the CDR3 is TGTGCCATCAGAACCCCAGGGAGGCAGAGCACAGATACGCAGTATTTT.

This clonotype has more than one count but fewer than ten. This rearrangement joins TRBV24-1 to TRBJ2-1; the D is unclear. The CDR3 extends over 11 amino acids. Germline V lookup: CDR1 KGHDR, CDR2 SFDVKD. The V end lost 5 bases, the J end lost 8 bases, and 6 bases lay between the germline ends. The CDR3 DNA reads TGTGCCACCAGTGTCCTGGATGAGCAGTTCTTC. Its translation: CATSVLDEQFF.

In this sample, this clonotype turned up a few times. The J gene is TRBJ2-7, the V gene TRBV24-1; D remains unclear. V was pared by 4 bases and J by 9 bases, with 18 bases between. This CDR3 region has 14 residues. Germline assignment: CDR1 KGHDR and CDR2 SFDVKD. The chain's CDR3 is CATSELRNNIGQYF. In DNA form, the CDR3 reads TGTGCCACCAGTGAGCTCCGGAACAATATAGGGCAGTACTTC.

The chain recombines TRBV5-6 with TRBJ2-7, with unresolved D. This CDR3 comprises 14 residues. The germline V gene has CDR1 SGHDT and CDR2 YYEEEE. V was trimmed by 4 bases and J by 3 bases, leaving 14 bases between them. The CDR3 DNA reads TGTGCCAGCAGCCCTTGGTCCAAGAGCTACGAGCAGTACTTC. Translation gives CASSPWSKSYEQYF.

A few counts support this clonotype. V gene TRBV20-1 combines with J gene TRBJ2-7; TRBD1 might be the D (5 bases). Trimming pared 6 bases from V and 2 bases from J, leaving 14 bases between. CDR3 length: 13 amino acids. In germline, CDR1 is DFQATT, CDR2 SNEGSKA (reference sequence). CDR3 bases: TGCAGTGCGGCAGGGTATCGCGCCTACGAGCAGTACTTC. Encoded protein: CSAAGYRAYEQYF.

The chain has TRBV11-2 and TRBJ1-2; 7 bases agree with TRBD1. The CDR3 sequence is 15 residues long. Germline V CDR1 and CDR2: SGHAT, FQNNGV. The junction had 8 bases not matched to a gene; V was cut back by 3 bases and J by 4 bases. The CDR3 here is CASSLGTARGYGYTF. In nucleotides, the CDR3 is TGTGCCAGCAGCTTGGGGACAGCCAGGGGCTATGGCTACACCTTC.

This clonotype was counted many times. The genes are TRBV12-3 or TRBV12-4 and TRBJ1-1, with D possibly matching TRBD1 (5 bases). The V end was cut by 5 bases, the J end by 0 bases, with 19 bases between. The CDR3 has 17 amino acids. The CDR3 loop is CASSTDSLISVNTEAFF. The CDR3 coding sequence is TGTGCCAGCAGTACAGACAGTTTGATCTCCGTGAACACTGAAGCTTTCTTT.

The J gene is TRBJ2-1, the V gene TRBV11-2; TRBD2 aligns across 12 bases. J was trimmed by 5 bases and V by 6 bases; bases with no gene match: 5. The CDR3 totals 15 residues. The V gene's germline CDR1 is SGHAT and CDR2 FQNNGV. The CDR3 here is CASRPRLAGDNEQFF. CDR3 coding DNA: TGTGCCAGCAGACCCCGACTAGCGGGAGACAATGAGCAGTTCTTC.

The V gene is TRBV4-1, the J gene TRBJ1-2, with no clear D. Germline lookup yields CDR1 MGHRA and CDR2 YSYEKL. This CDR3 has 15 residues. Trimming left V 1 base short and J 4 bases short, with 13 bases between. The CDR3 protein is CASSQARDEIYGYTF. The CDR3 DNA follows: TGCGCCAGCAGCCAAGCCCGAGACGAAATCTATGGCTACACCTTC.

This clonotype was observed a few times. V and J are TRBV5-1 and TRBJ1-1; 7 bases fit TRBD1. After removal of 2 bases from V and 4 bases from J, the junction contained 8 bases not matched to a gene. Germline CDR1 reads SGHRS; CDR2 reads YFSETQ. CDR3 length equals 15 residues. The CDR3: CASSFDRERGTEAFF. CDR3 nucleotide sequence: TGCGCCAGCAGCTTCGACAGGGAACGAGGCACTGAAGCTTTCTTT.

The V and J genes are TRBV15 and TRBJ1-6; D gene uncertain. Trimming removed 4 bases from V and 10 bases from J, with 20 bases in between. This CDR3 has 16 residues. The germline gives CDR1 LNHNV, CDR2 YYDKDF (reference sequence). The CDR3 DNA follows: TGTGCCACCAGCAAGTCGGCGGGCGCCGAGGAGTCACCCCTCCACTTT. It encodes CATSKSAGAEESPLHF.

The chain uses TRBV4-1 and TRBJ2-7; D unresolved. Germline V gives CDR1 MGHRA, CDR2 YSYEKL. The CDR3 extends over 15 amino acids. Trimming removed 0 bases from V and 4 bases from J, with 13 bases in between. CDR3 in amino acids: CASSQDGVSFYEQYF. The CDR3 DNA reads as TGCGCCAGCAGCCAAGATGGTGTTAGTTTTTACGAGCAGTACTTC.

The sample holds a few counts of this clonotype. The J gene is TRBJ2-1, the V gene TRBV2; 10 bases agree with TRBD2. The germline V gene encodes CDR1 SNHLY and CDR2 FYNNEI. This CDR3 is built from 15 residues. Germline trimming cut 7 bases from V and 6 bases from J; bases unmatched to any gene: 9. CDR3 nucleotide sequence: TGTGCCAGCACTCTCACTAGCGGGAATCCCAATGAGCAGTTCTTC. Translating it yields CASTLTSGNPNEQFF.